A single T cell receptor (beta chain) is shown here with its context. The record originates from a study of CD8+ T cells in alopecia areata. This CDR3 is 12 amino acids long. Trimming took 6 bases from V and 5 from J, leaving 11 bases between them. Germline assignment: CDR1 MNHEY and CDR2 SVGAGI. As to treatment: oral pan-JAK inhibitor, 5-10 mg twice daily. Extraction of RNA preceded its reverse transcription into cDNA, which served as the sequencing template. The method was immunoSEQ multiplex PCR; TCRdb's version includes in-frame clones alone and lacks a portion of them. The data hold about 42,000 clones, with more than 90% observed a single time.

The sequences come from CD8+ T cells sorted from blood, collected at week 24, from a patient treated with tofacitinib. This sequence originates from a human donor with alopecia areata. The chain is built from TRBV6-5 and TRBJ2-7; possible D gene TRBD1, 6 bases. The CDR3 DNA follows: TGTGCCAGCAGGGTACAGGGCGACGAGCAGTACTTC. Amino acids: CASRVQGDEQYF.